These T cell receptor beta chains were read from a single sample in a study of T cells in Graves' hyperthyroidism and ophthalmopathy. TCRdb processed the multiplex PCR reads anew with MiXCR; each CDR3 protein has one entry. The sample lists 610,000 or so distinct CDR3 sequences; about 45% were seen once. The sample comprised peripheral blood or thyroid tissue (not recorded which). The origin of the receptors is a woman between 18 and 30 years old with Graves' hyperthyroidism. The CDR3 runs from the conserved cysteine through the conserved F or W. Each record gives: V gene, J gene, D gene, clone size, CDR3 protein, CDR3 DNA. D genes are given only for firm matches. Expanded clones are given a class, and other clones once, few, many or no size at all.

TRBV3-1	TRBJ1-2	NA	many	CASSPFADNNYGYTF	TGTGCCAGCAGCCCGTTTGCGGATAACAACTATGGCTACACCTTC
TRBV24-1	TRBJ2-2	TRBD2	NA	CASSGLAGGAHTGELFF	TGTGCCAGTTCTGGACTAGCGGGAGGGGCGCACACCGGGGAGCTGTTTTTT
TRBV20-1	TRBJ2-5	TRBD2	many	CSARDLAVPMGETQYF	TGCAGTGCTAGAGACCTAGCGGTTCCCATGGGGGAGACCCAGTACTTC
TRBV15	TRBJ1-3	NA	many	CATSRLRGAHSGNTIYF	TGTGCCACCAGCAGACTCAGGGGCGCCCACTCTGGAAACACCATATATTTT
TRBV7-8	TRBJ2-5	TRBD2	NA	CASSGTGTSGRAWETQYF	TGTGCCAGCAGCGGAACCGGGACTAGCGGGAGGGCCTGGGAGACCCAGTACTTC
TRBV6-2/TRBV6-3	TRBJ2-7	NA	few	CATHKSGFYEQYF	TGTGCCACCCATAAAAGCGGATTCTACGAGCAGTACTTC
TRBV9	TRBJ1-1	NA	many	CASSVEVGANTEAFF	TGTGCCAGCAGCGTAGAGGTGGGGGCCAACACTGAAGCTTTCTTT
TRBV20-1	TRBJ2-5	NA	many	CSREDNRAETQYF	TGCAGTCGAGAGGACAATCGGGCGGAGACCCAGTACTTC
TRBV7-2	TRBJ1-4	TRBD1	NA	CASSPRQGGKLFF	TGTGCCAGCAGTCCCCGACAGGGGGGAAAACTGTTTTTT
TRBV25-1	TRBJ2-5	NA	many	CASGGLTQETQYF	TGTGCCAGCGGAGGACTGACCCAAGAGACCCAGTACTTC
TRBV5-1	TRBJ1-2	NA	NA	CASSGDFGYTF	TGCGCCAGCAGCGGGGACTTTGGCTACACCTTC
TRBV12-5	TRBJ2-2	NA	many	CASGLVPCTGELFF	TGTGCTAGTGGTTTGGTACCGTGTACCGGGGAGCTGTTTTTT
TRBV19	TRBJ1-4	NA	many	CASSNRGREKLFF	TGTGCCAGTAGTAACCGGGGACGAGAAAAACTGTTTTTT
TRBV15	TRBJ2-7	NA	once	CATSRYESYEQYF	TGTGCCACCAGCCGGTATGAGAGCTACGAGCAGTACTTC
TRBV29-1	TRBJ2-7	NA	NA	CTSGEGGEQYF	TGCACCTCGGGGGAGGGGGGTGAGCAGTACTTC
TRBV24-1	TRBJ2-2	NA	NA	CATSDLSGGELFF	TGTGCCACCAGTGATTTAAGTGGCGGGGAGCTGTTTTTT
TRBV11-1	TRBJ2-2	TRBD1	NA	CASSARTGYSQNTGELFF	TGTGCCAGCAGCGCCCGGACAGGGTATAGCCAAAACACCGGGGAGCTGTTTTTT
TRBV5-1	TRBJ1-5	NA	many	CASSTSGAPRQPQHF	TGCGCCAGCAGCACCTCAGGGGCGCCACGGCAGCCCCAGCATTTT
TRBV18	TRBJ1-2	NA	NA	CANSFDSHYGYTF	TGTGCCAACTCCTTTGACAGCCACTATGGCTACACCTTC
TRBV15	TRBJ2-7	NA	many	CATSGLGLQSSYEQYF	TGTGCCACCAGCGGACTCGGACTCCAGAGCTCCTACGAGCAGTACTTC
TRBV29-1	TRBJ2-7	NA	NA	CSVVPQDSYEQYF	TGCAGCGTTGTTCCGCAGGACTCCTACGAGCAGTACTTC
TRBV7-8	TRBJ1-2	NA	NA	CASSLAREVLGGYTF	TGTGCCAGCAGCTTAGCGCGAGAGGTTTTGGGTGGCTACACCTTC
TRBV20-1	TRBJ2-7	TRBD2	NA	CSALSGGAYNEQYF	TGCAGTGCGCTTAGCGGGGGAGCCTACAATGAGCAGTACTTC
TRBV2	TRBJ2-2	NA	many	CASNLGPGELFF	TGTGCCAGCAATCTAGGGCCCGGGGAGCTGTTTTTT
TRBV2	TRBJ2-3	NA	few	CASSRDRRRDTQYF	TGTGCCAGCAGTCGCGACAGGCGCAGGGATACGCAGTATTTT
TRBV24-1	TRBJ2-7	TRBD2	NA	CATSVRGREWYEQYF	TGTGCCACCAGCGTCCGCGGGAGGGAGTGGTACGAGCAGTACTTC
TRBV29-1	TRBJ1-2	TRBD1	NA	CSVERIPERTGSKGYTF	TGCAGCGTTGAAAGGATACCGGAGAGGACAGGGTCGAAGGGCTACACCTTC
TRBV25-1	TRBJ2-5	TRBD1	many	CASSEWTGGGETQYF	TGTGCCAGCAGTGAATGGACAGGGGGAGGGGAGACCCAGTACTTC
TRBV11-2	TRBJ2-7	TRBD2	many	CASSLEWGGGEQYF	TGTGCCAGCAGCTTAGAGTGGGGCGGGGGAGAGCAGTACTTC
TRBV2	TRBJ2-7	TRBD2	NA	CASSKYLTSGRSDEQYF	TGTGCCAGCAGTAAGTACCTGACTAGCGGGAGGTCCGACGAGCAGTACTTC
TRBV7-2	TRBJ1-6	NA	many	CASSLGRRSNSPLHF	TGTGCCAGCAGCTTAGGGAGACGGTCTAATTCACCCCTCCACTTT
TRBV20-1	TRBJ1-1	NA	NA	CSARGGGRAFF	TGCAGTGCTAGAGGTGGGGGCCGAGCTTTCTTT
TRBV6-2/TRBV6-3	TRBJ1-1	NA	many	CASNIRMNTEAFF	TGTGCCAGCAATATCCGGATGAACACTGAAGCTTTCTTT
TRBV7-8	TRBJ2-5	TRBD2	many	CASSHGLARETQYF	TGTGCCAGCAGCCACGGACTAGCGAGAGAAACCCAGTACTTC
TRBV15	TRBJ2-6	NA	NA	CATSSEGGSSGANVLTF	TGTGCCACCAGCAGTGAGGGTGGGAGCTCTGGGGCCAACGTCCTGACTTTC
TRBV7-2	TRBJ1-4	TRBD1	NA	CASSLGPGRQGASEKLFF	TGTGCCAGCAGCTTAGGCCCCGGTCGACAGGGGGCGTCTGAAAAACTGTTTTTT
TRBV2	TRBJ1-2	NA	NA	CASSEWLGRDGYTF	TGTGCCAGCAGTGAATGGTTAGGAAGGGATGGCTACACCTTC
TRBV19	TRBJ1-2	NA	many	CASSMENRNYGYTF	TGTGCCAGTAGTATGGAAAACAGAAACTATGGCTACACCTTC
TRBV29-1	TRBJ1-2	TRBD1	NA	CSTHRGYDYGYTF	TGCAGCACTCACAGGGGGTATGACTATGGCTACACCTTC
TRBV29-1	TRBJ1-4	NA	NA	CSQGRGEGEKLFF	TGCAGCCAAGGAAGGGGAGAAGGTGAAAAACTGTTTTTT
TRBV20-1	TRBJ2-1	TRBD2	NA	CSASLAVVDEQFF	TGCAGTGCTTCGCTAGCGGTGGTCGATGAGCAGTTCTTC
TRBV7-9	TRBJ2-7	NA	many	CASSLRGSAPYEQYF	TGTGCCAGCAGCTTAAGGGGCTCAGCGCCCTACGAGCAGTACTTC
TRBV20-1	TRBJ1-5	NA	NA	CSASGGSQHF	TGCAGTGCTAGCGGTGGATCCCAGCATTTT
TRBV18	TRBJ2-7	NA	few	CASSPLEGPYEQYF	TGTGCCAGCTCACCTCTAGAGGGCCCCTACGAGCAGTACTTC
TRBV6-1	TRBJ1-3	NA	many	CASSEDLETGNTIYF	TGTGCCAGCAGTGAAGATCTGGAAACTGGAAACACCATATATTTT
TRBV2	TRBJ2-5	NA	NA	CASSEGFGVGTQYF	TGTGCCAGCAGTGAAGGCTTCGGGGTGGGGACCCAGTACTTC
TRBV2	TRBJ1-4	TRBD1	many	CASSLRRDRGEKLFF	TGTGCCAGCAGCTTGCGCAGGGACAGGGGAGAAAAACTGTTTTTT
TRBV20-1	TRBJ2-7	NA	many	CSASQPSQAEEQYF	TGCAGTGCTAGTCAACCCTCCCAGGCTGAGGAGCAGTACTTC
TRBV20-1	TRBJ1-5	TRBD1	NA	CSARDRKGAFRNQPQHF	TGCAGTGCTAGAGACAGGAAGGGGGCTTTTCGAAATCAGCCCCAGCATTTT
TRBV4-3	TRBJ2-7	NA	many	CASSQEALASYEQYF	TGCGCCAGCAGCCAAGAGGCGCTAGCATCCTACGAGCAGTACTTC
TRBV5-1	TRBJ1-1	TRBD1	many	CASSLAGGDNTEAFF	TGCGCCAGCAGCTTGGCAGGGGGTGATAACACTGAAGCTTTCTTT
TRBV10-3	TRBJ2-6	NA	once	CAISRDTGANVLTF	TGTGCCATCAGTAGGGACACAGGGGCCAACGTCCTGACTTTC
TRBV5-5	TRBJ1-2	NA	NA	CASSLDPGPSRGYYGYTF	TGTGCCAGCAGCTTAGACCCGGGACCATCCAGAGGATACTATGGCTACACCTTC
TRBV27	TRBJ1-1	NA	few	CASSLSIRGNTEAFF	TGTGCCAGCAGTTTATCGATCCGGGGGAACACTGAAGCTTTCTTT
TRBV20-1	TRBJ2-1	NA	NA	CSARSGATIHNEQFF	TGCAGTGCTAGGTCCGGGGCAACTATCCACAATGAGCAGTTCTTC
TRBV2	TRBJ1-2	TRBD1	many	CASRQGALGYTF	TGTGCCAGCAGACAGGGGGCCTTGGGCTACACCTTC
TRBV7-2	TRBJ2-5	TRBD1	many	CASSLAGTGSGAQYF	TGTGCCAGCAGCTTAGCGGGGACAGGCAGTGGGGCCCAGTACTTC